The next 6 T cell receptor beta chains were all read from a single sample in a study of PD-1 blockade in classical Hodgkin lymphoma. Method: immunoSEQ multiplex PCR; TCRdb's copy keeps in-frame clones and lacks some. Seen here are approximately 49,000 clones, 60% to 80% observed once, and the top ten hold roughly a fifth. Indicated time point: cycle 4 day 1 (C4D1), after less than seven weeks of nivolumab. All trial patients relapsed after autologous stem cell transplantation. The source was peripheral blood mononuclear cells (PBMCs), collected before the fourth cycle of nivolumab. The receptors derive from a human donor with classical Hodgkin lymphoma.

This chain links TRBV29-1 with TRBJ2-3, with TRBD2 matching 10 bases. The CDR3 extends over 18 amino acids. V lost 2 bases to trimming and J lost 1 base; unmatched junction nucleotides: 12. The germline V gene has CDR1 SQVTM and CDR2 ANQGSEA. CDR3 DNA: TGCAGCGTTGAACTTGTGGTGATAGCGGGGGGTCGCACAGATACGCAGTATTTT. Its translation is CSVELVVIAGGRTDTQYF.

This chain links TRBV7-9 with TRBJ1-2, with D unresolved. Germline lookup yields CDR1 SEHNR and CDR2 FQNEAQ (reference sequence). Trimming removed 2 bases from V and 0 bases from J, with 7 bases in between. The CDR3 is 14 amino acids. This CDR3 is CASSLLGSNYGYTF. The DNA of the CDR3 is TGTGCCAGCAGCTTACTGGGCTCTAACTATGGCTACACCTTC. Based on the CDR3 plus reference TRBV7-9 and TRBJ1-2, the full variable domain is DTGVSQNPRHKITKRGQNVTFRCDPISEHNRLYWYRQTLGQGPEFLTYFQNEAQLEKSRLLSDRFSAERPKGSFSTLEIQRTEQGDSAMYLCASSLLGSNYGYTFGSGTRLTVV.

This rearrangement joins TRBV10-2 to TRBJ1-1; 7 nucleotides line up with TRBD1. Losses at the gene ends were 1 base for V and 1 base for J; bases not matched to a gene: 9. CDR1 is WSHSY and CDR2 is SAAADI in the germline V gene. The CDR3 length is 17 residues. In DNA form, the CDR3 reads TGCGCCAGCAGTGAGTTCTTTTTCGACAGGGAGAACACTGAAGCTTTCTTT. Translating it yields CASSEFFFDRENTEAFF.

The V gene is TRBV30, the J gene TRBJ2-5; D perhaps matches TRBD1 (5 bases). The CDR3 is 13 amino acids. Trimming removed 0 bases at V and 3 bases at J, with 8 bases between. Germline values: CDR1 GTSNPN, CDR2 SVGIG (reference sequence). The CDR3 sequence is CAWSVAREETQYF. The CDR3 DNA follows: TGTGCCTGGAGTGTGGCCAGGGAAGAGACCCAGTACTTC. The full variable domain, completed using reference TRBV30 and TRBJ2-5, is SQTIHQWPATLVQPVGSPLSLECTVEGTSNPNLYWYRQAAGRGLQLLFYSVGIGQISSEVPQNLSASRPQDRQFILSSKKLLLSDSGFYLCAWSVAREETQYFGPGTRLLVL.

V gene TRBV7-9 combines with J gene TRBJ2-5; no reliable D call. The CDR3 loop spans 13 amino acids. Germline V gives CDR1 SEHNR, CDR2 FQNEAQ (reference sequence). V dropped 3 bases and J dropped 4 bases, with 9 bases sitting between them. The CDR3 coding sequence is TGTGCCAGCAGCTTGGTTGCTAGAGAGACCCAGTACTTC. It yields the protein CASSLVARETQYF. Full variable domain (remainder filled in from reference TRBV7-9 and TRBJ2-5): DTGVSQNPRHKITKRGQNVTFRCDPISEHNRLYWYRQTLGQGPEFLTYFQNEAQLEKSRLLSDRFSAERPKGSFSTLEIQRTEQGDSAMYLCASSLVARETQYFGPGTRLLVL.

This chain connects TRBV7-2 to TRBJ2-1; D unclear. V lost 4 bases to trimming and J lost 9 bases, with 7 bases between them. The CDR3 consists of 11 residues. CDR1 is SGHTA, CDR2 FQGNSA, per germline. The DNA for the CDR3 is TGTGCCAGCAGCTCGACGGCTGAGCAGTTCTTC. Residues: CASSSTAEQFF.